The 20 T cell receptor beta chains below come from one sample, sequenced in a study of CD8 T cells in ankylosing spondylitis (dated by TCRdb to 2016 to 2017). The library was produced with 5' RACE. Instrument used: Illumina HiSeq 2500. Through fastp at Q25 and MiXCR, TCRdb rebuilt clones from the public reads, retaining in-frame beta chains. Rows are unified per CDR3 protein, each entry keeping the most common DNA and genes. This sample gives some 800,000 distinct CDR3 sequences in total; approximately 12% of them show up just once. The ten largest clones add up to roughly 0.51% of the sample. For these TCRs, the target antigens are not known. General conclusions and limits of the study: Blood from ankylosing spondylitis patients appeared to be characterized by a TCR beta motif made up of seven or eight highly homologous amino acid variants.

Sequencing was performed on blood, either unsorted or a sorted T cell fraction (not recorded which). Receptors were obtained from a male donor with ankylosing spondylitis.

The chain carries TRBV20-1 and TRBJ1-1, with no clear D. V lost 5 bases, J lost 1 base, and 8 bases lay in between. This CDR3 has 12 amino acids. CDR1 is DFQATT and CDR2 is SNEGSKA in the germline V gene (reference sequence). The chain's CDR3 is CSAATRNTEAFF. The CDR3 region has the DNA TGCAGTGCTGCAACTCGGAACACTGAAGCTTTCTTT.

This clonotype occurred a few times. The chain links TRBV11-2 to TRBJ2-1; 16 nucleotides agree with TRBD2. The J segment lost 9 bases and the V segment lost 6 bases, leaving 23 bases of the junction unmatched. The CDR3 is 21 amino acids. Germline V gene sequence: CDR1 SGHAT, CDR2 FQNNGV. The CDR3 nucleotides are TGTGCCAGCAGGAAAGGGACTAGCGGGAGGGCCGACCGAGGGGGGAGGGGTGAGCAGTTCTTC. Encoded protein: CASRKGTSGRADRGGRGEQFF.

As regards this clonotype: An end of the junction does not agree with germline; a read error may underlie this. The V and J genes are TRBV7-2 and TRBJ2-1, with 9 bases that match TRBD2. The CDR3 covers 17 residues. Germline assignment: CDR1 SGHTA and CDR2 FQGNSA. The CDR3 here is CATSLGRRGGRYNEQFF. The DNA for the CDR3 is TGTGCCACCAGCTTAGGGCGGCGGGGGGGCCGATACAATGAGCAGTTCTTC. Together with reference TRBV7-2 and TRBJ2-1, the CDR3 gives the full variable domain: GAGVSQSPSNKVTEKGKDVELRCDPISGHTALYWYRQSLGQGLEFLIYFQGNSAPDKSGLPSDRFSAERTGGSVSTLTIQRTQQEDSAVYLCATSLGRRGGRYNEQFFGPGTRLTVL.

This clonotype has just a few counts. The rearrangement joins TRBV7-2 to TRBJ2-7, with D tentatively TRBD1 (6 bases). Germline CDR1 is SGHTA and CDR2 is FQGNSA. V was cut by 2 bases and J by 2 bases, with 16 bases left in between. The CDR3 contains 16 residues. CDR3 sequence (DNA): TGTGCCAGCAGCTTAAACCTACAGGGTTTTGCCTACGAGCAGTACTTC. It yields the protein CASSLNLQGFAYEQYF.

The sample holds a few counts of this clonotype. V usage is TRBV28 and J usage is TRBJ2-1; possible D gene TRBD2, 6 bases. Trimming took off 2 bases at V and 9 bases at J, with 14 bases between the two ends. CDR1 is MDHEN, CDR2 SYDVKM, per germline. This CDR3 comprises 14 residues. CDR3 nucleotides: TGTGCCAGCAGTTTAGGGGGACTTGTGGGTGAGCAGTTCTTC. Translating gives CASSLGGLVGEQFF.

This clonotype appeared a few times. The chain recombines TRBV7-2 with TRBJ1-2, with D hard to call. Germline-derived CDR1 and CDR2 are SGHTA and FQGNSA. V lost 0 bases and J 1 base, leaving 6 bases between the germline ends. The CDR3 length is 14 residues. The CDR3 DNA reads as TGTGCCAGCAGCTTAGCACAGTATAACTATGGCTACACCTTC. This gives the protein CASSLAQYNYGYTF.

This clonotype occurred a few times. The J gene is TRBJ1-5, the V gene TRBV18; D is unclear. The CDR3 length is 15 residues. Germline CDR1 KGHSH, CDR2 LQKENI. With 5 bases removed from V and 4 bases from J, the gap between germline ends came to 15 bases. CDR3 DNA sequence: TGTGCCAGCTCAATCCCGGGCCTCCCGAATCAGCCCCAGCATTTT. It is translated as CASSIPGLPNQPQHF.

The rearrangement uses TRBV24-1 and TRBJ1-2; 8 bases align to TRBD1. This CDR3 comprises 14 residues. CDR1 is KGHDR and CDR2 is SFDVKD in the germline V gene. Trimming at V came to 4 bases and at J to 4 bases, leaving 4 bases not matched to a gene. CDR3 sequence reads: CATSDPGTGYGYTF. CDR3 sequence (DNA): TGTGCCACCAGTGACCCCGGGACAGGCTATGGCTACACCTTC.

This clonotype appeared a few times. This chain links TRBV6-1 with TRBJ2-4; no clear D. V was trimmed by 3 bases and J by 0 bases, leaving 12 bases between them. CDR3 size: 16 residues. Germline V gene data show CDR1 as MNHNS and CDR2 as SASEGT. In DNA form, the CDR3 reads TGTGCCAGCAGTGACCGACTTTTACTAGCCAAAAACATTCAGTACTTC. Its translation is CASSDRLLLAKNIQYF.

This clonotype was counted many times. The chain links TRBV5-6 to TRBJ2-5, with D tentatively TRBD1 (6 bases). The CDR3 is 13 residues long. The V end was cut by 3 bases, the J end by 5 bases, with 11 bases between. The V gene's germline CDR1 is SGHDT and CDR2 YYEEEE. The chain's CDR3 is CASSSTGPETQYF. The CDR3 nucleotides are TGTGCCAGCAGCTCTACAGGGCCTGAGACCCAGTACTTC. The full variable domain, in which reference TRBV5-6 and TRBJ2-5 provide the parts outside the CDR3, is DAGVTQSPTHLIKTRGQQVTLRCSPKSGHDTVSWYQQALGQGPQFIFQYYEEEERQRGNFPDRFSGHQFPNYSSELNVNALLLGDSALYLCASSSTGPETQYFGPGTRLLVL.

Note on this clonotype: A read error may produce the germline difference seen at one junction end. CDR3: CCALPQTGFRPGELFF. The CDR3 bases are TGCTGTGCTCTCCCTCAAACGGGGTTCCGTCCCGGGGAGCTGTTTTTT. V is TRBV20-1 and J is TRBJ2-2; weak D call: TRBD2 (5 bases). This CDR3 is 16 amino acids long. Germline V CDR1 and CDR2: DFQATT, SNEGSKA (reference sequence).

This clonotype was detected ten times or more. CDR3 in amino acids: CASSLTGDNYGYTF. DNA of the CDR3: TGCGCCAGCAGCCTTACAGGGGACAACTATGGCTACACCTTC. V usage is TRBV5-1 and J usage is TRBJ1-2, with TRBD1 matching over 7 bases. Germline V gives CDR1 SGHRS, CDR2 YFSETQ. With 4 bases clipped from V and 2 bases from J, the junction kept 5 bases outside the gene matches. The CDR3 runs to 14 residues.

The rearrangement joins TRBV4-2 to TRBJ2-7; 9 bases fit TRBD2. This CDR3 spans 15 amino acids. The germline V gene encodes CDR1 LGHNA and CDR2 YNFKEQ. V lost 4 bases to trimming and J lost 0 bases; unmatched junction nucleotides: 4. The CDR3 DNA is TGTGCCAGCAGCCTTGGGACTAGCTTCTCCTACGAGCAGTACTTC. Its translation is CASSLGTSFSYEQYF.

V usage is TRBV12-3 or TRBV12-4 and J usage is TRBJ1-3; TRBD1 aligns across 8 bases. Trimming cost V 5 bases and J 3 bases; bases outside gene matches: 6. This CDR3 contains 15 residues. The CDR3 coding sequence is TGTGCCAGCAGTCGAACAGGGGGAGGTGGAAACACCATATATTTT. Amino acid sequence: CASSRTGGGGNTIYF.

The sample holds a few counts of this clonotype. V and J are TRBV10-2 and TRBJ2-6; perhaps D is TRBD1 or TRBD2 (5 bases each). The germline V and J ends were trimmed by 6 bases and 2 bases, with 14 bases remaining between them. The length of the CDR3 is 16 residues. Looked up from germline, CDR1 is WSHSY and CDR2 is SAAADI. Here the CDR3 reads CASSPEGNPGANVLTF. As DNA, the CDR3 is TGCGCCAGCAGCCCTGAGGGGAACCCTGGGGCCAACGTCCTGACTTTC.

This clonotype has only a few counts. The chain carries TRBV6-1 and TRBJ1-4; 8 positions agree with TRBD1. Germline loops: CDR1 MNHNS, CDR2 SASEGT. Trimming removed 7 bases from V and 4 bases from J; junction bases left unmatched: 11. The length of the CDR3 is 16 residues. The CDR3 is CASTGGVGYGNEKLFF. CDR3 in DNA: TGTGCCAGCACAGGGGGCGTAGGGTACGGTAATGAAAAACTGTTTTTT.

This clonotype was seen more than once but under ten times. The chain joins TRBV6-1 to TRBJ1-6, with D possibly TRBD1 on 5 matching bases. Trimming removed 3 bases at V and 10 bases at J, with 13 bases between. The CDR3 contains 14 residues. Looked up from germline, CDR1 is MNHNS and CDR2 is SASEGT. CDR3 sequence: CASSESSWGSPLHF. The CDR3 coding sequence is TGTGCCAGCAGTGAGTCCTCGTGGGGCTCACCCCTCCACTTT.

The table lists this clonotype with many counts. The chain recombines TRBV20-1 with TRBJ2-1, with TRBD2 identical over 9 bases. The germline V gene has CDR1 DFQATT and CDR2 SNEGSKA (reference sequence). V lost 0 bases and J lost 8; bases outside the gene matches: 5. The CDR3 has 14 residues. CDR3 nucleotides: TGCAGTGCTAGAGATGCGGGAGGGGTCGATGAGCAGTTCTTC. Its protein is CSARDAGGVDEQFF.

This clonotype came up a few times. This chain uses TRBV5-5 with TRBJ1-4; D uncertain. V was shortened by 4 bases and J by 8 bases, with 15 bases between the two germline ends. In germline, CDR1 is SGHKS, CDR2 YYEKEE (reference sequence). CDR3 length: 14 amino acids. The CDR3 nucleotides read TGTGCCAGCAGCGCATCATTACCAGGCGAAAAACTGTTTTTT. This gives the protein CASSASLPGEKLFF.

CDR3 DNA sequence: TGCAGTGCGGCCAAGAGAACAGGCGTCACAGATACGCAGTATTTT. It encodes CSAAKRTGVTDTQYF. This chain uses TRBV20-1 with TRBJ2-3; D possibly corresponds to TRBD1 (5 bases). The germline V gene encodes CDR1 DFQATT and CDR2 SNEGSKA (reference sequence). This CDR3 contains 15 residues. Trimming shortened V by 6 bases and J by 2 bases, and 18 bases separated the two germline ends.